This is a list of T cell receptor beta chains from one sample in a study of Graves' ophthalmopathy and Graves' hyperthyroidism. One entry per CDR3 protein, called by TCRdb with MiXCR from the multiplex PCR reads. The data contain over a million distinct CDR3 sequences, 35% to 40% of them seen just once; the ten biggest clones take up around 10%. The sample taken for sequencing was peripheral blood or thyroid tissue (not recorded which). These receptors were taken from an adult man with Graves' hyperthyroidism. CDR3s include the opening cysteine and the closing phenylalanine or tryptophan. The order of the fields is D gene, clone size, J gene, V gene, CDR3 DNA, CDR3 protein. The D gene is left open where the match is weak. Size is stated for part of the rows, as once, few or many counts, or as a class when the clone is expanded.

D: -; size: many; J: TRBJ2-7; V: TRBV11-2; DNA: TGTGCCAGCAGCCACGATATGTACGAGCAGTACTTC; CDR3: CASSHDMYEQYF
D: TRBD2; size: few; J: TRBJ2-7; V: TRBV2; DNA: TGTGCCAGCAAGGCGAGGACTAGCGGGATTCTCGAGCAGTACTTC; CDR3: CASKARTSGILEQYF
D: -; size: -; J: TRBJ1-1; V: TRBV10-3; DNA: TGTGCCATCAGTTCCCCGGGACTGAACACTGAAGCTTTCTTT; CDR3: CAISSPGLNTEAFF
D: TRBD1; size: once; J: TRBJ1-1; V: TRBV25-1; DNA: TGTGCCAGCGGGACCGGACAGGGTGCTGAAGCTTTCTTT; CDR3: CASGTGQGAEAFF
D: -; size: many; J: TRBJ2-5; V: TRBV4-3; DNA: TGCGCCAGCAGCCAAGGTGTAAGTGGGGGACGGCAAGAGACCCAGTACTTC; CDR3: CASSQGVSGGRQETQYF
D: -; size: many; J: TRBJ2-2; V: TRBV19; DNA: TGTGCCAGTAGTATCACGGCGGGGGCTCTGGGCGGGGAGCTGTTTTTT; CDR3: CASSITAGALGGELFF
D: TRBD1; size: -; J: TRBJ2-5; V: TRBV7-2; DNA: TGTGCCAGCAGCCTCTCCAGGGGGCGGGAGACCCAGTACTTC; CDR3: CASSLSRGRETQYF
D: -; size: few; J: TRBJ2-2; V: TRBV12-3/TRBV12-4; DNA: TGTGCCAGCAGTTGGGGACGGAGGGTCACCGGGGAGCTGTTTTTT; CDR3: CASSWGRRVTGELFF
D: -; size: many; J: TRBJ2-6; V: TRBV10-2; DNA: TGCGCCAGCCTTGACGGGCACTCTGGGGCCAACGTCCTGACTTTC; CDR3: CASLDGHSGANVLTF
D: -; size: many; J: TRBJ1-5; V: TRBV12-3/TRBV12-4; DNA: TGTGCCAGCAGCTTAAGACAGGGCAATCAGCCCCAGCATTTT; CDR3: CASSLRQGNQPQHF
D: -; size: -; J: TRBJ1-4; V: TRBV10-3; DNA: TGTGCCATCAGTGGGGATTTGGGCCAGAATGAAAAACTGTTTTTT; CDR3: CAISGDLGQNEKLFF
D: -; size: few; J: TRBJ2-5; V: TRBV3-1; DNA: TGTGCCAGCAGCCGGACCCCAGGGGGGCTATCGGGGACCCAGTACTTC; CDR3: CASSRTPGGLSGTQYF
D: -; size: -; J: TRBJ1-3; V: TRBV29-1; DNA: TGCAGCGTTGTGTATCAGCGGGGAACGAGCTCTGGAAACACCATATATTTT; CDR3: CSVVYQRGTSSGNTIYF
D: -; size: -; J: TRBJ1-2; V: TRBV7-9; DNA: TGTGCCAGCAGCTGGACTTCGACGGGAACCTATGGCTACACCTTC; CDR3: CASSWTSTGTYGYTF
D: -; size: -; J: TRBJ2-2; V: TRBV5-4; DNA: TGTGCCAGCAGCTTGACCCGGGACTCGTTAAACACCGGGGAGCTGTTTTTT; CDR3: CASSLTRDSLNTGELFF
D: TRBD1; size: -; J: TRBJ1-1; V: TRBV9; DNA: TGTGCCAGCAGCGTAGCCGGCAGGGGGGCGAGCACTGAAGCTTTCTTT; CDR3: CASSVAGRGASTEAFF
D: TRBD2; size: many; J: TRBJ2-7; V: TRBV14; DNA: TGTGCCAGCAGCCAGGGGACTAGCGGTCCTACCTACGAGCAGTACTTC; CDR3: CASSQGTSGPTYEQYF
D: TRBD1; size: -; J: TRBJ1-2; V: TRBV11-2; DNA: TGTGCCAGCAGCTTCGGGACAGGGCGGAACTATGGCTACACCTTC; CDR3: CASSFGTGRNYGYTF
D: -; size: -; J: TRBJ1-1; V: TRBV24-1; DNA: TGTGCCACCAGTGATCCCGGCCCCAACACTGAAGCTTTCTTT; CDR3: CATSDPGPNTEAFF
D: -; size: -; J: TRBJ1-5; V: TRBV29-1; DNA: TGCAGCGTTGTTGACAGTGGGCCTCAGCCCCAGCATTTT; CDR3: CSVVDSGPQPQHF
D: -; size: few; J: TRBJ1-6; V: TRBV7-2; DNA: TGTGCCAGCAGCTTAGCGGGGGGAAGGGGTTCCTCCTATAATTCACCCCTCCACTTT; CDR3: CASSLAGGRGSSYNSPLHF
D: TRBD1; size: -; J: TRBJ1-6; V: TRBV25-1; DNA: TGTGCCAGCAGTCCCCAACAGGGGGCGCGGTATTCACCCCTCCACTTT; CDR3: CASSPQQGARYSPLHF
D: TRBD1; size: few; J: TRBJ1-1; V: TRBV5-6; DNA: TGTGCCAGCAGCTTAGAGGGACAGGGGGCTTTCTTT; CDR3: CASSLEGQGAFF
D: -; size: -; J: TRBJ1-1; V: TRBV20-1; DNA: TGCAGTGCCTCGTCCCCGGTCGGTTTGAACACTGAAGCTTTCTTT; CDR3: CSASSPVGLNTEAFF
D: -; size: -; J: TRBJ2-7; V: TRBV20-1; DNA: TGCAGTGCTAAAAGAGAGGCAGGGGGGAGGTACTTC; CDR3: CSAKREAGGRYF
D: TRBD1; size: many; J: TRBJ2-5; V: TRBV7-9; DNA: TGTGCCAGCAGCCCACAGGACAGGGCCTCTGAGACCCAGTACTTC; CDR3: CASSPQDRASETQYF
D: -; size: -; J: TRBJ1-4; V: TRBV7-4; DNA: TGTGCCAGCAGCTCACGTTGGCGGACTAATGAAAAACTGTTTTTT; CDR3: CASSSRWRTNEKLFF
D: -; size: -; J: TRBJ2-3; V: TRBV20-1; DNA: TGCAGTGCTCCCTGGGGCGATACGCAGTATTTT; CDR3: CSAPWGDTQYF
D: TRBD1; size: many; J: TRBJ1-4; V: TRBV5-6; DNA: TGTGCCAGCAGCTTTCCGACAGGGGGACGGGAAAAACTGTTTTTT; CDR3: CASSFPTGGREKLFF
D: -; size: -; J: TRBJ2-1; V: TRBV25-1; DNA: TGTGCCAGCAGTGAATATGGGGGGCCCTCCTACAATGAGCAGTTCTTC; CDR3: CASSEYGGPSYNEQFF
D: -; size: once; J: TRBJ2-7; V: TRBV11-2; DNA: TGTGCCAGCAGTACCGTTGCCTCGGTAGGGGGAAGGGAGCAGTACTTC; CDR3: CASSTVASVGGREQYF
D: -; size: many; J: TRBJ1-1; V: TRBV29-1; DNA: TGCAGCGTTGAACTCATAACTGAAGCTTTCTTT; CDR3: CSVELITEAFF
D: TRBD1; size: -; J: TRBJ2-7; V: TRBV7-8; DNA: TGTGCCAGCAGCCCCGCCCTGGGACAGGAGTCCTACGAGCAGTACTTC; CDR3: CASSPALGQESYEQYF
D: TRBD2; size: -; J: TRBJ2-7; V: TRBV10-3; DNA: TGTGCCAGCAGCAAGGCCCCCGGGACTAGCGTCTCCTACGAGCAGTACTTC; CDR3: CASSKAPGTSVSYEQYF
D: -; size: many; J: TRBJ2-7; V: TRBV7-9; DNA: TGTGCCAGCATCTCGGGGTACTCCTACGAGCAGTACTTC; CDR3: CASISGYSYEQYF
D: TRBD1; size: many; J: TRBJ2-6; V: TRBV29-1; DNA: TGCAGCGTTGAAGATGGGCGACAGGGTCCTGGGGCCAACGTCCTGACTTTC; CDR3: CSVEDGRQGPGANVLTF
D: -; size: few; J: TRBJ1-3; V: TRBV4-3; DNA: TGCGCCAGCAGCCAAGATGCTGGAAACACCATATATTTT; CDR3: CASSQDAGNTIYF
D: -; size: -; J: TRBJ1-5; V: TRBV12-3/TRBV12-4; DNA: TGTGCCAGCAGCTCCAGGGGACAAGAGACCCAGCATTTT; CDR3: CASSSRGQETQHF
D: TRBD2; size: -; J: TRBJ2-5; V: TRBV7-9; DNA: TGTGCCAGCAGCTTAGGCGGACTAGCGGGGCTCCAAGAGACCCAGTACTTC; CDR3: CASSLGGLAGLQETQYF
D: -; size: many; J: TRBJ2-7; V: TRBV14; DNA: TGTGCCAGCAGCCCCGCCGTGAGGACCTACGAGCAGTACTTC; CDR3: CASSPAVRTYEQYF
D: -; size: few; J: TRBJ1-3; V: TRBV29-1; DNA: TGCAGCGTACAAAAGACTGCTGGAAACACCATATATTTT; CDR3: CSVQKTAGNTIYF
D: -; size: -; J: TRBJ2-7; V: TRBV7-2; DNA: TGTGCCAGCTCAGCGCCGGGACCAACTCGGGCCGAGCAGTACTTC; CDR3: CASSAPGPTRAEQYF
D: -; size: -; J: TRBJ2-6; V: TRBV6-4; DNA: TGTGCCAGCAGTGACTCGACACGCCCTGGGGCCAACGTCCTGACTTTC; CDR3: CASSDSTRPGANVLTF
D: -; size: many; J: TRBJ1-1; V: TRBV7-3; DNA: TGTGCCAGCAGGGAGGACCAGAACACTGAAGCTTTCTTT; CDR3: CASREDQNTEAFF
D: TRBD1; size: few; J: TRBJ2-7; V: TRBV20-1; DNA: TGCAGTGCTAATCCCAGGACAGGGATCTACGAGCAGTACTTC; CDR3: CSANPRTGIYEQYF
D: TRBD2; size: few; J: TRBJ2-7; V: TRBV7-2; DNA: TGTGCCAGCAGCTTAAGGGACGGCGATTTAAGCGGGAGTGGCAACGAGCAGTACTTC; CDR3: CASSLRDGDLSGSGNEQYF
D: TRBD1; size: once; J: TRBJ1-5; V: TRBV2; DNA: TGTGCTAGGGGACAGGATCGTCAGCCCCAGCATTTT; CDR3: CARGQDRQPQHF
D: TRBD1; size: many; J: TRBJ1-5; V: TRBV29-1; DNA: TGCAGCGCCTGGGACAGGGAGAGCAATCAGCCCCAGCATTTT; CDR3: CSAWDRESNQPQHF
D: -; size: -; J: TRBJ1-2; V: TRBV20-1; DNA: TGCAGTGCTAGGTCCGGGACACAAACAAGGAGTGGCTACACCTTC; CDR3: CSARSGTQTRSGYTF
D: TRBD1; size: -; J: TRBJ1-1; V: TRBV6-2/TRBV6-3; DNA: TGTGCCAGCAGCCGGGGACAGGATTCAGGAGCTTTCTTT; CDR3: CASSRGQDSGAFF
D: -; size: -; J: TRBJ2-7; V: TRBV4-3; DNA: TGCGCCAGCAGCCAAGATCGCACAGGCCCATCCTACGAGCAGTACTTC; CDR3: CASSQDRTGPSYEQYF
D: -; size: many; J: TRBJ2-7; V: TRBV20-1; DNA: TGCAGTGCTAGAGCGGGGCCGGGCGAGCAGTACTTC; CDR3: CSARAGPGEQYF
D: -; size: few; J: TRBJ1-5; V: TRBV12-3/TRBV12-4; DNA: TGTGCCAGCAGCCCCAGGGCTCGGCAGCCCCAGCATTTT; CDR3: CASSPRARQPQHF
D: -; size: many; J: TRBJ1-2; V: TRBV7-3; DNA: TGTGCCAGCAGCCCTGACGGACAATACGGCTACACCTTC; CDR3: CASSPDGQYGYTF
D: -; size: -; J: TRBJ1-5; V: TRBV18; DNA: TGTGCCAGCTCACTAACGGGGGGGGCGCCTCAGCCCCAGCATTTT; CDR3: CASSLTGGAPQPQHF
D: -; size: -; J: TRBJ1-5; V: TRBV7-3; DNA: TGTGCCAGCAGTATCAGGTCTGAAGAGCAGCCCCAGCATTTT; CDR3: CASSIRSEEQPQHF
D: TRBD1; size: -; J: TRBJ1-5; V: TRBV19; DNA: TGTGCCAGTAGTATAAGAGGACAGGGGCCCCAGCATTTT; CDR3: CASSIRGQGPQHF
D: -; size: few; J: TRBJ2-5; V: TRBV3-1; DNA: TGTGCCAGCAGCCAAGGGGTTGCGGAAGAGACCCAGTACTTC; CDR3: CASSQGVAEETQYF
D: TRBD1; size: many; J: TRBJ2-5; V: TRBV7-9; DNA: TGTGCCAGCGGACAGGGGACCCAAGAGACCCAGTACTTC; CDR3: CASGQGTQETQYF
D: -; size: many; J: TRBJ1-1; V: TRBV7-8; DNA: TGTGCCAGCAGCTTAGATACGGTCGCGACTGAAGCTTTCTTT; CDR3: CASSLDTVATEAFF